This entry is about one TCR beta chain. What this receptor recognizes is not known. No base quality values were provided; no much bigger clone lies one nucleotide off. CDR1 is given as MDHEN and CDR2 as SYDVKM, both from the germline V gene. V and J are truncated by 6 bases and 6 bases respectively, leaving an intervening sequence of 12 bases. There are 13 amino acids in the CDR3, from cysteine to phenylalanine inclusive. Left in the record is the CDR3 DNA by itself, 39 bases read in frame from the first base. The sample originates from a study of cytomegalovirus exposure and HLA in healthy donors (dated by TCRdb to the late 2010s). Describing the broader study: An earlier analysis of around 600 of the donors reported roughly 300 Gb of sequence data and about 100 million unique TCR beta sequences from roughly 200 million T cells. Besides the first cohort of roughly 640 subjects, a separate validation cohort made up of 120 or so different subjects was used. Roughly 5 DR-DQ haplotypes were handled as single units for association and clustering, since linkage in the cohort was strong. About 300 gigabases of sequencing data and tens of millions of unique TCR sequences were included in an early release covering 550 to 800 HLA-typed donors. In the later analysis, no new phenotypic data were used to find candidate immune exposures; instead, reliance was placed on TCR beta sequences and their occurrence across donors. Typing coverage differed by locus: A, B, C, DRB1 and DQB1 were typed in about 629-640 donors, DQA1 in roughly 510, DPA1 in some 570, and DPB1 in around 440. Every repertoire in the discovery cohort had been generated on one and the same sequencing platform. The study profiled the T cell repertoires of around 700 subjects by immunosequencing and related them to cytomegalovirus serostatus. An earlier analysis of several hundred of the donors applied high-throughput TCR beta sequencing to assess whether each TCR beta V gene segment acted as functional or pseudogenic. Genome-wide SNP genotypes for about 65% of the 666 donors were used in a later genetic analysis, which treated that subset as a discovery cohort. HLA typing covered class I and class II loci at four-digit resolution. A later analysis re-analyzed previously published TCR beta repertoires from about 600 donors and added high-resolution HLA genotyping to study TCR occurrence patterns. Of the roughly 420 genotyped donors, more than 75% were placed in the genetic ancestry cluster associated with self-reported Caucasian donors. Among 350 to 400 genotyped donors of the cohort, an average of approximately 250,000 unique TCR beta nucleotide sequences were sequenced per donor, about a sixth of them non-productive. The aim of the study was to test whether cataloging public T cell receptors could identify signatures of past pathogen exposure. Alongside the repertoire data, information on donor age, sex, ethnicity and CMV serostatus was compiled. To predict cytomegalovirus infection status, the study brought together high-throughput TCR immunosequencing, statistical association of individual TCRs with disease status, and machine learning.

Libraries were built with the immunoSEQ multiplex PCR assay. For the multiplex PCR, a mixture combining 60 forward primers for TCR Vbeta segments and 13 reverse primers for TCR Jbeta segments was used. The CDR3 region of rearranged TCR beta genes was amplified from genomic DNA with a multiplex PCR assay. On the Illumina HiSeq System, the amplified TCR beta libraries were sequenced as 87-base-pair reads. The source study handled its data this way. Across the 600 to 700 repertoires, a later analysis counted 75 million to 90 million unique TCR beta chains, some 11 million of which were shared by at least two donors. Raw reads were error-corrected and collapsed into unique sequences with a nearest-neighbor algorithm that merged closely related sequences to remove PCR and sequencing errors. CDR3 sequences were aligned to IMGT reference sequences to assign V, D and J gene segments. For a sequence to be retained, a match of at least six nucleotides to both a V gene segment and a J gene segment was required. Rearrangements were classified as productive when the CDR3 lacked stop codons and remained in frame with V and J, and all other rearrangements were classified as non-productive. CDR3 was defined by IMGT convention, running from the second conserved V-encoded cysteine to the conserved J-encoded phenylalanine. Sequences without an unambiguous match to a single V gene segment were excluded from the earlier analysis of over 500 of the donors. An earlier analysis of some 610 of the donors called V segments functional above 56.7% productive rearrangements and segregating when the between-donor standard deviation exceeded 5%. To diagnose cytomegalovirus status from the catalog of TCR beta chain sequences, a statistical classification framework was built. V and J gene assignment, in a later analysis, came from comparing TCR nucleotide sequences with IMGT/GENE-DB human TR gene sequences. In a later analysis, CDR3 sequences and most-parsimonious VDJ recombination scenarios were assigned using the TCRdist pipeline. In a later analysis, each TCR beta chain was defined by its CDR3 amino acid sequence together with its V-gene family, and reads lacking a unique V-gene family were excluded. To address suspected cross-contamination and a sequencing artifact, a later analysis removed 450 to 700 highly shared, low-generation-probability nucleotide sequences. A later analysis calculated a clonal expansion index for each public chain from normalized within-repertoire ranks of inferred template counts. Generation probabilities in a later analysis came from a VDJ recombination model fitted to out-of-frame rearrangements, and those results were checked against IGoR. In a later analysis, TCR-TCR, TCR-HLA and TCR-CMV co-occurrence was scored with hypergeometric tests, and a repertoire-size bias correction was applied to TCR pairs. False discovery rates were estimated in a later analysis by permuting HLA or CMV assignments 20 times. In a later analysis, co-occurring TCRs were grouped using DBSCAN, with TCRdist sequence similarity added in when clustering inside HLA-allele-positive subsets. For co-occurrence clustering, repertoires with fewer than 30,000 or more than 120,000 public chains were excluded, along with roughly 5 repertoires with anomalous nucleotide sharing. TCRdb carries this immuneACCESS record with in-frame sequences only. Its versions omit some clonotypes, under half of them owing to an unresolved V gene in the studies checked, with the rest unexplained. The V and J calls and clone size were taken over from that table, and D and trimming were inferred from the DNA. The sample records some 80,000 clones, 60% to 80% of which are singletons. About 3% of the sample is held by the ten biggest clonotypes.

The cohort comprised 666 healthy bone marrow donors. Cohort members were all nominally healthy when sampled, although unrecorded immune exposures were likely present. The donor was CMV seronegative and belonged to the group of several hundred seronegative cohort members. A peripheral blood sample was provided by each donor, and peripheral blood mononuclear cells were used for TCR beta sequencing. The Qiagen DNeasy Blood Extraction Kit was used to extract genomic DNA from the blood cell samples. Results and caveats for the whole study, not just this receptor: A further reported finding was that TCR beta sequences accurately predicted the HLA-A and HLA-B alleles for most subjects in the first cohort. A later analysis found that HLA-associated TCR beta chains were more clonally expanded and had lower generation probabilities than equally common non-associated chains. According to a later analysis, most CMV-associated TCR beta chains appeared to be HLA-restricted, and the HLA associations seemed to be driven largely by CMV exposure. The cohort was sequenced for TCR beta chains only, and without alpha or paired-chain data the features that could be detected were limited. The classifier was reported to diagnose cytomegalovirus status with high specificity and sensitivity in both the original and validation cohorts. Most TCR sequences were seen in very few donors, while some public TCRs were found in many individuals. Linkage disequilibrium might explain the correlated functional status among segregating V segments, but an unknown experimental factor could not be excluded. The presence/absence analyses assumed that sequencing depth was roughly uniform across donors, and that assumption may not be true. The only immune exposure information available for the cohort was CMV serostatus. Broadly in line with IMGT annotations, most TCR beta V segments showed up in productive rearrangements about 87% or about 30% of the time in an earlier analysis of several hundred of the donors. A later genetic analysis reported fewer N-insertions in productive TCRs among donors in an Asian-associated ancestry cluster than the approximately 700-donor mean. In a later analysis, TCR association rates were found to vary across HLA loci, with the most associated TCRs seen for DRB1 alleles and the fewest for HLA-C alleles. In the study, roughly 160 TCR beta chains were listed as associated with cytomegalovirus. According to a later analysis, parvovirus B19, influenza, CMV and Epstein-Barr virus appeared linked to several top co-occurrence clusters. Three of the identified cytomegalovirus-associated TCR beta chains were confirmed in vitro to be specific for cytomegalovirus antigens. Because the 87-base-pair reads could not distinguish some IMGT-functional V segments, including TRBV6-2 and TRBV6-3, those segments were excluded. Because some donors lacked HLA typing at each locus, the association tests relied only on the typed subset. It was suggested by the authors that the approach could potentially be generalized to other disease states and immunological phenotypes. Strong co-occurrence of HLA alleles, especially DR and DQ, made assigning TCR associations to individual alleles difficult. A cluster of highly shared sequence variants was judged likely to be a technical artifact of the sequencing pipeline. The earlier analysis of almost 600 of the donors excluded fewer than 20 rarely observed V segments, including chromosome 9 orphons, because counts were too low. A later genetic analysis associated a missense DCLRE1C variant with V-gene and J-gene trimming of TCR beta chains, and an independent cohort replicated the association. In a later analysis, around 17,000 TCR beta sequences were associated with specific HLA alleles at a false discovery rate of 0.05.

The sequence derives from a man aged 45 to 65 in good health and CMV-seronegative. Material: PBMCs. The chain joins TRBV28 to TRBJ1-5; the D gene is perhaps TRBD1, on 5 matching bases. The DNA is as follows: TGTGCCAGCAGGGAAACAGGTACTCAGCCCCAGCATTTT. Its protein reads: CASRETGTQPQHF.